The 24 T cell receptor beta chains presented below share a single source sample, sequenced in a study of response to subunit inactivated influenza vaccine. TCRdb re-called the RT-PCR reads with MiXCR, one entry per CDR3 protein. The repertoire holds 200,000 to 250,000 distinct CDR3 sequences, with 9% to 15% as singletons. The sequenced sample was non-naive T cells sorted from PBMCs, obtained approximately 15 days before vaccination. The receptors here all came from a man aged 45-65 years who received an inactivated influenza vaccine.

Only a few counts were recorded for this clonotype. This rearrangement joins TRBV20-1 to TRBJ2-7, with D perhaps TRBD2 (7 bases). Per the germline V gene, CDR1 is DFQATT and CDR2 is SNEGSKA (reference sequence). Trimming took 0 bases from V and 4 from J, leaving 16 bases between them. This CDR3 spans 15 amino acids. In DNA, the CDR3 is TGCAGTGCTAGAGATTCGGGCGGGGGCTTTTACGAGCAGTACTTC. Protein product: CSARDSGGGFYEQYF.

The chain couples TRBV20-1 to TRBJ2-3, with TRBD2 matching 8 bases. Germline V gives CDR1 DFQATT, CDR2 SNEGSKA (reference sequence). The CDR3 covers 15 residues. The trim removed 6 bases at V and 2 bases at J, leaving 10 bases unmatched. CDR3: CSASSSGGVTDTQYF. DNA of the CDR3: TGCAGTGCCTCCTCCTCGGGGGGGGTCACAGATACGCAGTATTTT.

CDR3 nucleotide sequence: TGTGCCAGCAGTTTTAGGTTTGGGGGAGGGCCCACCGGGGAGCTGTTTTTT. This codes for CASSFRFGGGPTGELFF. The chain is built from TRBV12-3 or TRBV12-4 and TRBJ2-2, with 7 bases lining up with TRBD2. V trimming: 3 bases; J trimming: 4 bases; junction bases outside the gene matches: 11. This CDR3 is 17 amino acids long.

This clonotype was recorded many times. The chain couples TRBV5-1 to TRBJ2-7; D possibly corresponds to TRBD2 (6 bases). The CDR3 consists of 16 residues. Germline CDR1 SGHRS, CDR2 YFSETQ. V was pared by 4 bases and J by 5 bases, with 22 bases between. The chain's CDR3 is CASSPRPRGSVNEQYF. The DNA of the CDR3 is TGCGCCAGCAGCCCAAGGCCCCGGGGGTCTGTCAACGAGCAGTACTTC.

The chain couples TRBV10-2 to TRBJ1-2, with 9 bases aligning to TRBD1. Germline loops: CDR1 WSHSY, CDR2 SAAADI. This CDR3 comprises 14 residues. V trimming: 8 bases; J trimming: 4 bases; junction bases outside the gene matches: 8. The CDR3 DNA reads as TGCGCCAGCGGGGGGGGACAGGGAGGCTATGGCTACACCTTC. Translating it yields CASGGGQGGYGYTF.

V gene TRBV6-2 or TRBV6-3 combines with J gene TRBJ2-6; D unclear. This CDR3 is 15 amino acids long. Germline CDR1 MNHEY, CDR2 SVGEGT. The V and J ends lost 2 bases and 1 base respectively, with 6 bases between them. CDR3 DNA sequence: TGTGCCAGCAGTTACGGCACGTCTGGGGCCAACGTCCTGACTTTC. Protein product: CASSYGTSGANVLTF.

This clonotype was recorded many times. The rearrangement joins TRBV29-1 to TRBJ1-4; D unresolved. CDR3 size: 11 residues. Germline CDR1 SQVTM, CDR2 ANQGSEA. V was pared by 7 bases and J by 3 bases, with 6 bases between. CDR3 residues: CSGKSNEKLFF. CDR3 nucleotides: TGCAGCGGCAAGTCTAATGAAAAACTGTTTTTT.

This chain links TRBV5-1 with TRBJ2-6; the D is unclear. The CDR3 length is 17 residues. Between the trimmed V and J ends, which lost 4 bases and 0 bases, there was a span of 14 bases. The germline V gene encodes CDR1 SGHRS and CDR2 YFSETQ. CDR3 protein: CASSPSPGHSGANVLTF. The CDR3 DNA reads TGCGCCAGCAGCCCCTCCCCGGGCCACTCTGGGGCCAACGTCCTGACTTTC.

At least ten counts were recorded for this clonotype. The chain links TRBV7-9 to TRBJ1-6; D uncertain. The CDR3 extends over 15 amino acids. Germline CDR1 reads SEHNR; CDR2 reads FQNEAQ (reference sequence). V lost 5 bases, J lost 7 bases, and 15 bases lay in between. Here the CDR3 DNA reads TGTGCCAGCAGCCGCCACAGACTTCGGAATTCACCCCTCCACTTT. This translates into CASSRHRLRNSPLHF. The full variable domain, completed using reference TRBV7-9 and TRBJ1-6, is DTGVSQNPRHKITKRGQNVTFRCDPISEHNRLYWYRQTLGQGPEFLTYFQNEAQLEKSRLLSDRFSAERPKGSFSTLEIQRTEQGDSAMYLCASSRHRLRNSPLHFGNGTRLTVT.

This chain uses TRBV6-2 or TRBV6-3 with TRBJ2-5; 8 nucleotides line up with TRBD2. The germline V gene has CDR1 MNHEY and CDR2 SVGEGT. This CDR3 has 15 amino acids. V was clipped by 6 bases and J by 4 bases; unmatched bases: 10. CDR3 sequence (DNA): TGTGCCAGCAGGAGAATAGCGGGAAAGGGAGAGACCCAGTACTTC. It yields the protein CASRRIAGKGETQYF.

In this sample, this clonotype is medium-sized. The chain carries TRBV7-2 and TRBJ2-7; TRBD1 aligns across 9 bases. CDR3 length equals 15 residues. The J segment lost 1 base and the V segment lost 4 bases, leaving 5 bases of the junction unmatched. Germline CDR1 reads SGHTA; CDR2 reads FQGNSA. CDR3 nucleotide sequence: TGTGCCAGCAGCTCCGACAGGGGGAATTCCTACGAGCAGTACTTC. This translates into CASSSDRGNSYEQYF.

The chain carries TRBV5-5 and TRBJ2-2, with 14 bases lining up with TRBD2. The germline V gene encodes CDR1 SGHKS and CDR2 YYEKEE (reference sequence). V lost 3 bases, J lost 4 bases, and 5 bases stayed unmatched. This CDR3 contains 17 residues. CDR3 bases: TGTGCCAGCAGCTCTCTGACTAGCGGGAGGGTCACCGGGGAGCTGTTTTTT. Amino acid sequence: CASSSLTSGRVTGELFF.

This clonotype was picked up a small number of times. The CDR3 protein is CASSFESMGSFYNEQFF. In nucleotides, the CDR3 is TGTGCCAGCAGCTTCGAGAGTATGGGGTCATTCTACAATGAGCAGTTCTTC. The chain recombines TRBV7-3 with TRBJ2-1; unclear D gene. V was trimmed by 3 bases and J by 3 bases, leaving 18 bases between them. In germline, CDR1 is SGHTA, CDR2 FQGTGA. The CDR3 loop spans 17 amino acids.

The chain couples TRBV6-5 to TRBJ1-2; the D gene is possibly TRBD1 (6 bases). CDR3 length: 15 residues. CDR1 and CDR2 (germline): MNHEY, SVGAGI. V dropped 0 bases and J dropped 7 bases, with 15 bases sitting between them. CDR3 in DNA: TGTGCCAGCAGTTACTCGAGGTGGGGGGCGGGTGGCTACACCTTC. Translation gives CASSYSRWGAGGYTF.

The chain links TRBV6-2 or TRBV6-3 to TRBJ2-7, with TRBD1 matching over 10 bases. The CDR3 length is 14 residues. Germline values: CDR1 MNHEY, CDR2 SVGEGT. V lost 7 bases and J lost 4; bases outside the gene matches: 7. CDR3 coding DNA: TGTGCCAGCATCCAGACAGGGGGCTCTTACGAGCAGTACTTC. Its protein is CASIQTGGSYEQYF.

This clonotype was found many times. This chain links TRBV25-1 with TRBJ2-7; 10 bases agree with TRBD1. The CDR3 is 15 residues long. The V and J ends lost 2 bases and 5 bases, in that order; junction bases with no gene match: 6. Looked up from germline, CDR1 is MGHDK and CDR2 is SYGVNS. CDR3 in amino acids: CASSEAGTGVHEQYF. The CDR3 region has the DNA TGTGCCAGCAGTGAAGCCGGGACAGGGGTTCACGAGCAGTACTTC.

The chain is built from TRBV7-2 and TRBJ2-3; the D gene is possibly TRBD2 (5 bases). V lost 5 bases to trimming and J lost 10 bases, with 16 bases between them. Germline V gene sequence: CDR1 SGHTA, CDR2 FQGNSA. The CDR3 is made up of 13 amino acids. CDR3 protein: CASSTDGIGSQYF. The CDR3 nucleotides are TGTGCCAGCAGCACCGACGGGATCGGGTCGCAGTATTTT.

At least ten counts were recorded for this clonotype. This chain uses TRBV5-1 with TRBJ2-3; 7 bases fit TRBD1. This CDR3 has 14 residues. CDR1 is SGHRS, CDR2 YFSETQ, per germline. With V trimmed by 4 bases and J by 5 bases, 7 bases remained unmatched. CDR3 nucleotide sequence: TGCGCCAGCAGCCTGGGGACAGTCGAAGATACGCAGTATTTT. Its translation is CASSLGTVEDTQYF.

This chain connects TRBV20-1 to TRBJ2-7; D perhaps matches TRBD2 (6 bases). V was clipped by 7 bases and J by 0 bases, with 19 bases between them. This CDR3 region has 15 residues. Germline assignment: CDR1 DFQATT and CDR2 SNEGSKA (reference sequence). The CDR3 loop reads CSVRPGVLSSYEQYF. The CDR3 DNA is TGCAGTGTTAGGCCGGGGGTCCTTAGCTCCTACGAGCAGTACTTC.

This clonotype was recorded a few times. The chain uses TRBV7-2 and TRBJ1-2; 10 nucleotides align to TRBD1. V shed 4 bases and J 8 bases; nucleotides not matched to a gene: 4. Germline assignment: CDR1 SGHTA and CDR2 FQGNSA. This CDR3 comprises 13 residues. CDR3 sequence (DNA): TGTGCCAGCAGCTCGGGACAGGGGTTGGGCTACACCTTC. Translating it yields CASSSGQGLGYTF.

This clonotype was counted at least ten times. This rearrangement joins TRBV27 to TRBJ2-1; 8 nucleotides agree with TRBD1. V shed 5 bases, J shed 0 bases, and the junction held 9 bases outside the gene matches. Germline assignment: CDR1 MNHEY and CDR2 SMNVEV (reference sequence). This CDR3 spans 17 amino acids. CDR3 sequence reads: CASSPPSGTGSYNEQFF. CDR3 nucleotide sequence: TGTGCCAGCAGTCCCCCCTCCGGGACAGGCTCCTACAATGAGCAGTTCTTC.

V gene TRBV30 combines with J gene TRBJ2-1; D is unclear. Germline V gene lookup returns CDR1 GTSNPN and CDR2 SVGIG (reference sequence). Trimming took off 1 base at V and 6 bases at J, with 16 bases between the two ends. This CDR3 spans 15 amino acids. The CDR3 DNA follows: TGTGCCTGGAGTGACCCGCTGCGGAAGGGCAATGAGCAGTTCTTC. This sequence encodes CAWSDPLRKGNEQFF.

This clonotype was picked up many times. The rearrangement joins TRBV24-1 to TRBJ2-5; D gene ambiguous. Germline V gene lookup returns CDR1 KGHDR and CDR2 SFDVKD. Between the trimmed V and J ends, which lost 5 bases and 3 bases, there was a span of 12 bases. The CDR3 runs 14 residues. The DNA of the CDR3 is TGTGCCACCAGTGGATTGGCAGCCGAAGAGACCCAGTACTTC. The encoded protein is CATSGLAAEETQYF.

This clonotype was seen many times. A read error may produce the germline difference seen at one junction end. The chain couples TRBV3-1 to TRBJ1-2, with D perhaps matching TRBD1 (5 bases). The CDR3 spans 11 residues. Germline V gives CDR1 LGHDT, CDR2 YNNKEL (reference sequence). The CDR3 DNA sequence: TGTGCCAGCAGCCAAGATGGGCGGGGGGAGTTC. As protein: CASSQDGRGEF.